This T cell receptor (beta chain) came from a study of OX40 agonist ivuxolimab in advanced cancers. In terms of the full investigation: The costimulatory receptor OX40 (CD134) was targeted by ivuxolimab, a fully human IgG2 agonistic monoclonal antibody. Intravenous ivuxolimab was administered to patients every 2 weeks at six dose levels: 0.01, 0.1, 0.3, 1.5, 3 and 10 mg/kg. Among the roughly 50 dose-escalation patients, around 19 had hepatocellular carcinoma, roughly 15 melanoma, 9 renal cell carcinoma and 9 head and neck cancer. In the dose-escalation cohort, roughly 80% of patients were male, and the mean age was approximately 60 years, with a range of about 20 to 79. The monotherapy dose-escalation portion (N of about 47 patients) of the phase I ivuxolimab trial is reported in the paper. Partial responses occurred in three dose-escalation patients, of whom one had hepatocellular carcinoma and two had cutaneous melanoma. Patients were allowed to have had prior anti-PD-1, anti-PD-L1 or anti-CTLA-4 therapy, and approximately 40% of the dose-escalation patients had been treated with checkpoint inhibitors. The point of sequencing TCRbeta in the periphery was to test whether ivuxolimab changed TCR sequence diversity and drove clonal T-cell expansion.

Patients with a history of autoimmune disease or receiving systemic immunosuppression were excluded from the trial. Peripheral blood for TCR sequencing was collected from all dose cohorts at baseline, on cycle 4 day 1, and on cycle 7 day 1. The samples were drawn from a first-in-human, open-label, multicenter phase I dose-escalation trial of ivuxolimab. Adults with locally advanced or metastatic melanoma, renal cell carcinoma, hepatocellular carcinoma or head and neck squamous cell carcinoma were enrolled in the trial. Before TCR sequencing, CD4+ T cells and CD8+ T cells from peripheral blood were sorted into separate populations. Germline trimming: 5 bases from V, 2 bases from J; junction bases outside gene matches: 5. There are 13 amino acids in the CDR3, from cysteine to phenylalanine inclusive. Of the read, only the CDR3 DNA is kept; its 39 bases are in frame from base 1. Sequences SQVTM (CDR1) and ANQGSEA (CDR2) are obtained from the germline V gene.

The study at large found these results: In the 0.1-3.0 mg/kg groups, partial responders had among the lowest normalized peripheral clonal expansion, particularly in CD8+ T cells. The antigen specificity of the peripheral T cells that underwent clonal expansion was not determined. After ivuxolimab, CD8+ T cells had more expanded clones than CD4+ T cells on average. Low levels of normalized T-cell clonal expansion were also seen in some patients who did not respond. At doses of 0.1 to 3.0 mg/kg, clonal expansion of both CD4+ and CD8+ blood T cells was observed from baseline to week 6.

With regard to this clone: The antigen it recognizes is unknown. Per-base qualities were not stored, and no clone one base away is much larger.

To sequence the TCRbeta CDR3 region, genomic DNA was isolated from the sorted cells. The immunoSEQ Assay was used to sequence the TCRbeta CDR3 regions. The clones in this table, taken by TCRdb from immuneACCESS, are in-frame only. Not every clone is retained; where verified, under half of the shortfall comes from an unresolved V gene, and the cause of the rest is unknown. In all, the sample holds about 60,000 clones, and 75% to 90% of those were seen once. The ten largest clonotypes hold about a sixth of the sample. The receptor chain draws on TRBV29-1 and TRBJ1-2, and TRBD1 aligns with 7 junction nucleotides. Source: CD4+ or CD8+ T cells sorted from blood, taken in a trial of the OX40 agonist ivuxolimab. This clonotype was obtained from an adult with an advanced solid tumor such as melanoma, head and neck, liver or kidney cancer. The DNA sequence is given as TGCAGCGTTACACGACAGGGCAACTATGGCTACACCTTC. Translation gives CSVTRQGNYGYTF.